The 12 T cell receptor beta chains below were found in one sample sequenced in a study of T cell responses to AZD1222 COVID-19 vaccine. Profiled with immunoSEQ multiplex PCR; TCRdb holds only in-frame clones, not every one. The sample yields roughly 100,000 clones, 75% to 90% seen once. The sample was peripheral blood, taken on day 0 of AZD1222 vaccination. The receptors here all came from an adult in good health.

This sequence joins TRBV5-8 and TRBJ1-5; a possible D gene is TRBD1 (5 bases). The CDR3 runs to 15 residues. Germline V gives CDR1 SGHTS, CDR2 YDEGEE. Trimming shortened V by 0 bases and J by 4 bases, and 11 bases separated the two germline ends. The CDR3 spells CASSLGGAANQPQHF. DNA for the CDR3: TGTGCCAGCAGCTTGGGGGGCGCAGCTAATCAGCCCCAGCATTTT.

The chain joins TRBV12-3 or TRBV12-4 to TRBJ1-2; TRBD1 agrees at 7 bases. The V gene end was trimmed by 7 bases and the J gene end by 4 bases; junction bases not matched to a gene: 0. The CDR3 runs 11 residues. In nucleotides, the CDR3 is TGTGCCAGCACAGGGGGCTATGGCTACACCTTC. Its translation is CASTGGYGYTF.

The V and J genes are TRBV28 and TRBJ2-7, with TRBD2 matching over 10 bases. Germline V gene lookup returns CDR1 MDHEN and CDR2 SYDVKM. CDR3 length: 13 amino acids. Trimming removed 7 bases from V and 8 bases from J; junction bases left unmatched: 8. The CDR3 DNA follows: TGTGCCAGCATCAATCTAGCGGGGGAGAAGCAGTACTTC. This sequence encodes CASINLAGEKQYF.

This clone appeared a single time. The rearrangement links TRBV3-1 (or the pseudogene TRBV3-2) to TRBJ2-1; TRBD2 is a possible D gene (7 bases). Deletions cut 5 bases from V and 9 bases from J, with 26 bases between. CDR3 length: 17 amino acids. Germline V gene lookup returns CDR1 LGHDT and CDR2 YNNKEL (reference sequence). CDR3 sequence reads: CASSNKRGGDLSGEQFF. CDR3 DNA sequence: TGTGCCAGCAGCAACAAACGAGGGGGGGATTTGAGTGGTGAGCAGTTCTTC.

The chain employs TRBV19 and TRBJ2-5; 8 nucleotides match TRBD2. CDR3 length equals 14 residues. Unmatched junction bases numbered 6, after V lost 7 bases and J lost 2 bases. Germline loops: CDR1 LNHDA, CDR2 SQIVND (reference sequence). CDR3 sequence reads: CASTTGLGQETQYF. The CDR3 region has the DNA TGTGCCAGTACAACGGGACTAGGACAAGAGACCCAGTACTTC.

This clone was seen more than once but under ten times. The chain has TRBV5-4 and TRBJ1-4, with D uncertain. The length of the CDR3 is 14 residues. Looked up from germline, CDR1 is SGHNT and CDR2 is YYREEE (reference sequence). Between the trimmed V and J ends, which lost 0 bases and 4 bases, there was a span of 7 bases. CDR3 in amino acids: CASSLDSNNEKLFF. In DNA form, the CDR3 reads TGTGCCAGCAGCTTGGACTCAAATAATGAAAAACTGTTTTTT.

This chain uses TRBV15 with TRBJ1-4; TRBD1 is a possible D gene (5 bases). CDR1 and CDR2 from the germline V gene are LNHNV and YYDKDF (reference sequence). The CDR3 is 14 residues long. V lost 0 bases, J lost 7 bases, and 9 bases lay in between. The CDR3 DNA reads TGTGCCACCAGCAGAGAAGGGGTGGGTGAAAAACTGTTTTTT. It specifies CATSREGVGEKLFF.

The genes are TRBV7-9 and TRBJ2-4, with 10 bases that match TRBD1. The CDR3 has 14 residues. Germline CDR1 SEHNR, CDR2 FQNEAQ (reference sequence). Trimming at V came to 5 bases and at J to 6 bases, leaving 4 bases not matched to a gene. Here the CDR3 reads CASSTGTGANIQYF. For the CDR3, the DNA is TGTGCCAGCAGCACCGGGACAGGGGCAAACATTCAGTACTTC.

This chain uses TRBV19 with TRBJ2-1; no definite D call. Trimming cost V 5 bases and J 5 bases, with 19 bases left between them. Germline CDR1 and CDR2: LNHDA and SQIVND (reference sequence). The CDR3 extends over 16 amino acids. CDR3 loop: CASSATGHPVNNEQFF. For the CDR3, the DNA is TGTGCCAGTAGTGCTACGGGCCACCCCGTTAACAATGAGCAGTTCTTC.

V is TRBV9 and J is TRBJ1-5, with 9 bases that match TRBD1. Germline V gene lookup returns CDR1 SGDLS and CDR2 YYNGEE. J was trimmed by 7 bases and V by 1 base; bases with no gene match: 6. The CDR3 consists of 15 residues. In nucleotides, the CDR3 is TGTGCCAGCAGCGTACACCGGGACAGGGCACAGCCCCAGCATTTT. It codes for CASSVHRDRAQPQHF.

The chain couples TRBV19 to TRBJ2-5; no reliable D call. The CDR3 spans 14 residues. The V end lost 5 bases, the J end lost 4 bases, and 14 bases lay between the germline ends. Germline V gene lookup returns CDR1 LNHDA and CDR2 SQIVND (reference sequence). The CDR3 region has the DNA TGTGCCAGTAGTTTGGGTGTACGCGTAGAGACCCAGTACTTC. It specifies CASSLGVRVETQYF.

The chain links TRBV20-1 to TRBJ1-1; D is unclear. From germline, CDR1 is DFQATT and CDR2 SNEGSKA (reference sequence). V lost 3 bases and J 1 base, leaving 9 bases between the germline ends. The CDR3 runs 13 residues. CDR3 residues: CSASIQKNTEAFF. The CDR3, as DNA: TGCAGTGCTAGTATACAGAAGAACACTGAAGCTTTCTTT.